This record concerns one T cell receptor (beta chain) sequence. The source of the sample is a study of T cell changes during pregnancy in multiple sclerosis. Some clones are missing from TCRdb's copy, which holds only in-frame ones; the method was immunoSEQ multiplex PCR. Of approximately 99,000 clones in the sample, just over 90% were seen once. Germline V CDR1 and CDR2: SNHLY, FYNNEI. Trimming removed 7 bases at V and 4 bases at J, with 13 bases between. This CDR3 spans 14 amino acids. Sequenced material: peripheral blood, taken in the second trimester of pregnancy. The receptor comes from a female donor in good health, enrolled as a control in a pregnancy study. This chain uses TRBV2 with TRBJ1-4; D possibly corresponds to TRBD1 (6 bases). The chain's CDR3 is CASIRAGVNEKLFF. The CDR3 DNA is TGTGCCAGCATCCGGGCAGGGGTTAATGAAAAACTGTTTTTT.